This T cell receptor (beta chain) was captured in a study of shared clonotypes between healthy human individuals. Looking at the study overall: The study used three CD4 naive, three CD4 memory, two CD8 naive and one CD8 memory plate per donor.

Here immunoSEQ multiplex PCR was the method, and the copy in TCRdb shows in-frame clones only, minus some. The sample holds some 1,900,000 clones, about 95% seen once. Trimming removed 5 bases from V and 2 bases from J, with 6 bases in between. Germline V gene lookup returns CDR1 SGHNT and CDR2 YENEEA. This CDR3 comprises 12 residues. Naive CD8 cells lacked CD45RO, underwent positive selection for CCR7 and left out terminally differentiated effector memory CD45RA+ cells. The clonotype originates from a man aged 18 to 29 in good health. V is TRBV11-3 and J is TRBJ1-2; D is unresolved. The sequenced material came from naive CD8+ T cells sorted from blood. The CDR3 reads CASSPGNYGYTF. The CDR3 nucleotides read TGTGCCAGCAGCCCGGGGAACTATGGCTACACCTTC.